The clone carrying this T cell receptor beta chain was counted many times. Antigen specificity is unknown. The sample originates from a study of naive and memory T cell subsets. General study findings and limits: A few larger clonotypes appeared in naive repertoires, especially CD8, possibly memory cells re-expressing CD45RA.

An equimolar mix of two oligonucleotides served as the beta constant-region primer for TRBC1 and TRBC2. The ligated cDNA underwent four PCR rounds using SP2 and nested alpha and beta constant-region primers. TCRdb recomputed calls from the UMI-ligation and nested PCR reads with MiXCR, one row per CDR3 protein. The sample contains about 99,000 distinct CDR3 sequences, around 15% of which appear only once. The receptor's source is a human donor in good health. The sequenced sample consisted of naive CD8+ T cells from blood.

The CDR3 DNA reads TGTGCCAGCAGGGCTAGCGGGAAGAGCTCCTACAATGAGCAGTTCTTC. Residues: CASRASGKSSYNEQFF. The chain is built from TRBV7-9 and TRBJ2-1, with 9 bases matching TRBD2. Trimming at V came to 6 bases and at J to 0 bases, leaving 6 bases not matched to a gene. Germline V lookup: CDR1 SEHNR, CDR2 FQNEAQ (reference sequence). The CDR3 length is 16 residues.